Presented here are 8 T cell receptor beta chains from one specimen sequenced in a study of cytomegalovirus exposure and HLA in healthy donors (dated by TCRdb to between 2016 and 2019). The protocol used for the library was the immunoSEQ multiplex PCR assay. A mixture of 60 forward primers for TCR Vbeta segments and 13 reverse primers for TCR Jbeta segments was used in the multiplex PCR. The clones in this table, taken by TCRdb from immuneACCESS, are in-frame only. Not every clone is retained; where verified, under half of the shortfall comes from an unresolved V gene, and the cause of the rest is unknown. The sample table shows some 140,000 clones, and more than 70% are seen once. 1% to 1.5% of the sample lies in the top ten. Sequenced sample: PBMCs. These TCRs come from a male donor in good health and CMV-seropositive.

The rearrangement joins TRBV5-6 to TRBJ1-1, with a possible D match to TRBD1 (5 bases). Germline V gene data show CDR1 as SGHDT and CDR2 as YYEEEE. This CDR3 contains 15 residues. V was clipped by 3 bases and J by 0 bases, with 12 bases between them. The CDR3 DNA reads as TGTGCCAGCAGCTCAACGACAGAGATGAACACTGAAGCTTTCTTT. Residues: CASSSTTEMNTEAFF.

As to this clone: One end of the junction does not line up with germline, which may come from a read error. The chain links TRBV7-9 to TRBJ2-1; 9 nucleotides agree with TRBD2. Germline CDR1 reads SEHNR; CDR2 reads FQNEAQ (reference sequence). The CDR3 consists of 17 residues. The CDR3 nucleotides read TGTTCCAGCAGCCCGTTCCCTAGCGGGGTAATCTACAATGAGCAGTTCTTC. Translating gives CSSSPFPSGVIYNEQFF.

The V call is TRBV19, the J call TRBJ1-5; 8 nucleotides line up with TRBD1. The germline gives CDR1 LNHDA, CDR2 SQIVND (reference sequence). Trimming cost V 6 bases and J 4 bases; bases outside gene matches: 8. The CDR3 spans 15 residues. The CDR3 coding sequence is TGTGCCAGTAGCCAGGGGGCTCTTAGGAATCAGCCCCAGCATTTT. Translated: CASSQGALRNQPQHF.

The chain carries TRBV7-2 and TRBJ1-1; the match to TRBD1 covers 7 bases. CDR1 is SGHTA, CDR2 FQGNSA, per germline. The CDR3 extends over 15 amino acids. V lost 2 bases, J lost 1 base, and 4 bases stayed unmatched. CDR3 bases: TGTGCCAGCAGCTTATTTGGGACAGAGAACACTGAAGCTTTCTTT. Amino acid sequence: CASSLFGTENTEAFF.

The V gene is TRBV11-3, the J gene TRBJ2-5; maybe TRBD1 (5 bases). The CDR3 sequence is 16 residues long. The germline gives CDR1 SGHNT, CDR2 YENEEA. Trimming removed 5 bases from V and 2 bases from J, with 18 bases in between. The CDR3 loop is CASSLQGSSPQETQYF. The CDR3 DNA follows: TGTGCCAGCAGCCTCCAGGGTAGCAGTCCTCAAGAGACCCAGTACTTC.

This clone was observed a handful of times. The genes are TRBV29-1 and TRBJ1-1; D not certain. The ends were cut back, 1 base at V and 8 bases at J, with 14 bases in the middle. CDR3 length: 13 residues. Germline V gene data show CDR1 as SQVTM and CDR2 as ANQGSEA. As DNA, the CDR3 is TGCAGCGTTGAAGGACCGTTGGAGTCAGAAGCTTTCTTT. It translates to CSVEGPLESEAFF.

The chain couples TRBV10-3 to TRBJ1-5, with 7 nucleotides matching TRBD1. V dropped 1 base and J dropped 3; count of bases not matched to a gene: 6. Germline loops: CDR1 ENHRY, CDR2 SYGVKD. The CDR3 runs to 16 residues. CDR3 residues: CAISELGTAFNQPQHF. For the CDR3, the DNA is TGTGCCATCAGTGAGTTGGGGACAGCCTTCAATCAGCCCCAGCATTTT.

This clone occurred once. The rearrangement links TRBV11-2 to TRBJ1-1; D is perhaps TRBD1 (6 bases). The CDR3 spans 15 residues. The V gene's germline CDR1 is SGHAT and CDR2 FQNNGV. V dropped 2 bases and J dropped 5 bases, with 15 bases sitting between them. This chain's CDR3 is CASSLSSGAGTEAFF. DNA of the CDR3: TGTGCCAGCAGCTTATCATCAGGGGCCGGGACTGAAGCTTTCTTT. Full variable domain (rest looked up from reference TRBV11-2 and TRBJ1-1): EAGVAQSPRYKIIEKRQSVAFWCNPISGHATLYWYQQILGQGPKLLIQFQNNGVVDDSQLPKDRFSAERLKGVDSTLKIQPAKLEDSAVYLCASSLSSGAGTEAFFGQGTRLTVV.